Reported below is one T cell receptor beta chain. The data belong to a study of technical replicates of blood from several donors. Measured with immunoSEQ multiplex PCR; TCRdb has only the in-frame clones, and not every one. The data contain more than 90,000 clones, approximately 94% of them singletons. The sequence was obtained from a human donor in good health. Sequenced input: T cells isolated from PBMCs.

The CDR3 DNA is TGCGCCAGCGGAGGGGACAGGGATTCCTACGAGCAGTACTTC. Amino acid sequence: CASGGDRDSYEQYF. The V gene is TRBV23-1, the J gene TRBJ2-7; 9 bases line up with TRBD1. TRBV23-1 is an open reading frame, and its role is uncertain. V was pared by 8 bases and J by 1 base, with 6 bases of the junction left unmatched. The CDR3 contains 14 residues.